These 3 T cell receptor beta chains originate from one sample sequenced in a study of CD8+ T cells in alopecia areata. The treatment denotes: oral pan-JAK inhibitor, 5-10 mg twice daily. RNA extraction and reverse transcription yielded cDNA as sequencing template. Method: immunoSEQ multiplex PCR; TCRdb's copy keeps in-frame clones and lacks some. The top ten hold approximately 1% of the sample, which has roughly 190,000 clones, about three fifths seen once. Sample: CD4+ T cells sorted from blood, taken at week 24, from a patient treated with tofacitinib. The receptors come from a human donor with alopecia areata.

The chain carries TRBV6-5 and TRBJ1-2; TRBD1 might be the D (5 bases). The V end lost 3 bases, the J end lost 10 bases, and 18 bases lay between the germline ends. The CDR3 is 14 residues long. Germline loops: CDR1 MNHEY, CDR2 SVGAGI. CDR3 sequence (DNA): TGTGCCAGCAGTTATTGGCGGGGGATCGGCGACTACACCTTC. It encodes CASSYWRGIGDYTF.

The chain combines TRBV4-3 with TRBJ2-3; D is possibly TRBD1 (7 bases). V was cut by 3 bases and J by 2 bases, with 15 bases left in between. The CDR3 extends over 16 amino acids. Per germline, CDR1 LGHNA and CDR2 YSLEER. CDR3 in amino acids: CASSQTEGAVTDTQYF. The DNA for the CDR3 is TGCGCCAGCAGCCAGACGGAGGGGGCCGTCACAGATACGCAGTATTTT.

This rearrangement joins TRBV27 to TRBJ2-1, with D uncertain. Trimming took 3 bases from V and 6 from J, leaving 18 bases between them. Germline V gene data show CDR1 as MNHEY and CDR2 as SMNVEV (reference sequence). This CDR3 has 16 residues. The DNA for the CDR3 is TGTGCCAGCAGTTTCTCTACGGGTTCCAGTGGCAATGAGCAGTTCTTC. It specifies CASSFSTGSSGNEQFF.